These 18 T cell receptor beta chains were sequenced from one sample in a study of blood T cell repertoires in COVID-19 (dated by TCRdb to the early 2020s). Library generation was performed with the immunoSEQ multiplex PCR assay. TCRdb limited this immuneACCESS table to in-frame rearrangements with V and J called. A share of clones is missing; checked studies link under half to unresolved V genes, and the rest is unexplained. The sample table holds around 300,000 clones, of which around four fifths were seen once. Of the sample, 4.1% falls within the top ten clones. Sequenced sample: peripheral blood. All receptors come from a woman between 45 and 65 years old with active or convalescent COVID-19.

The DNA of the CDR3 is TGTGCCAGCAGCGCAGGACAGGCCCACCATACCCAGTACTTC. It is translated as CASSAGQAHHTQYF. The V gene is TRBV9, the J gene TRBJ2-5, with 7 bases fitting TRBD1. V shed 3 bases, J shed 8 bases, and the junction held 10 bases outside the gene matches. The CDR3 length is 14 residues. The germline CDR1 and CDR2 sequences are SGDLS and YYNGEE.

The chain carries TRBV7-9 and TRBJ2-3; TRBD1 might be the D (6 bases). The CDR3 has 16 residues. V lost 2 bases and J lost 1, with 13 bases in between. The germline CDR1 and CDR2 sequences are SEHNR and FQNEAQ (reference sequence). CDR3 protein: CASSLTGRGGTDTQYF. The CDR3 DNA sequence: TGTGCCAGCAGCTTAACCGGCAGGGGAGGCACAGATACGCAGTATTTT.

This clone was seen ten or more times. The chain carries TRBV3-1 (or the pseudogene TRBV3-2) and TRBJ1-1; 8 bases align to TRBD1. The CDR3 sequence is 17 residues long. Per germline, CDR1 LGHDT and CDR2 YNNKEL (reference sequence). V dropped 3 bases and J dropped 1; count of bases not matched to a gene: 10. The CDR3 DNA reads TGTGCCAGCAGCCACACACCGAACAGGGGGGCGAACACTGAAGCTTTCTTT. Its translation is CASSHTPNRGANTEAFF.

The genes are TRBV6-5 and TRBJ2-1; a weak D match, TRBD2 (6 bases). V was clipped by 7 bases and J by 5 bases, with 12 bases between them. Looked up from germline, CDR1 is MNHEY and CDR2 is SVGAGI. The CDR3 is 13 residues long. The CDR3 bases are TGTGCCAGCACCTCCTGGGGGGACAATGAGCAGTTCTTC. The encoded protein is CASTSWGDNEQFF.

The J gene is TRBJ1-2, the V gene TRBV5-1, with 8 bases that match TRBD1. The CDR3 has 15 amino acids. The trim removed 0 bases at V and 7 bases at J, leaving 8 bases unmatched. Germline assignment: CDR1 SGHRS and CDR2 YFSETQ. In nucleotides, the CDR3 is TGCGCCAGCAGCTTGGACCTAGGACAGGGAGGTGGCTACACCTTC. It is translated as CASSLDLGQGGGYTF.

The chain has TRBV28 and TRBJ1-4; TRBD1 agrees at 7 bases. V shed 3 bases, J shed 8 bases, and the junction held 6 bases outside the gene matches. Looked up from germline, CDR1 is MDHEN and CDR2 is SYDVKM. This CDR3 has 14 amino acids. The DNA of the CDR3 is TGTGCCAGCAGTTTCGAGGGGGCCGGGGAAAAACTGTTTTTT. Translation gives CASSFEGAGEKLFF.

The chain is built from TRBV28 and TRBJ2-2; no definite D call. Germline V gene lookup returns CDR1 MDHEN and CDR2 SYDVKM. The V end was cut by 7 bases, the J end by 0 bases, with 12 bases between. CDR3 size: 15 residues. The CDR3 sequence is CASNSGGTNTGELFF. Written as DNA, the CDR3 is TGTGCCAGCAACTCCGGCGGAACGAACACCGGGGAGCTGTTTTTT.

This clone was recorded many times. V usage is TRBV3-1 (or the pseudogene TRBV3-2) and J usage is TRBJ2-5; D possibly corresponds to TRBD1 (5 bases). The CDR3 totals 15 residues. The V end lost 4 bases, the J end lost 9 bases, and 21 bases lay between the germline ends. Germline CDR1 is LGHDT and CDR2 is YNNKEL (reference sequence). The CDR3 coding sequence is TGTGCCAGCAGCCCCCTCCTGACAGCTCTTGAACCCCAGTACTTC. Protein product: CASSPLLTALEPQYF.

This sequence joins TRBV7-3 and TRBJ1-6, with D maybe TRBD1 (5 bases). Germline CDR1 is SGHTA and CDR2 is FQGTGA. CDR3 length: 14 amino acids. Trimming took 5 bases from V and 8 from J, leaving 13 bases between them. The CDR3 spells CASSVSGWDSPLHF. The CDR3 DNA sequence: TGTGCCAGCAGCGTATCAGGGTGGGATTCACCCCTCCACTTT.

A single count supports this clone. The chain joins TRBV10-2 to TRBJ2-2; tentative D call: TRBD1 (5 bases). V lost 0 bases, J lost 3 bases, and 11 bases lay in between. The germline CDR1 and CDR2 sequences are WSHSY and SAAADI. The CDR3 loop spans 16 amino acids. CDR3 region: CASSESAGLYTGELFF. The CDR3 bases are TGCGCCAGCAGTGAGTCCGCAGGGCTCTACACCGGGGAGCTGTTTTTT.

The J gene is TRBJ2-2, the V gene TRBV12-3 or TRBV12-4, with no clear D. Trimming removed 6 bases at V and 4 bases at J, with 6 bases between. The CDR3 is made up of 12 amino acids. The CDR3 protein is CASSGGTGELFF. The CDR3 bases are TGTGCCAGCAGCGGCGGCACCGGGGAGCTGTTTTTT.

The V call is TRBV9, the J call TRBJ2-3; 9 bases agree with TRBD2. V was clipped by 0 bases and J by 6 bases; unmatched bases: 11. The CDR3 length is 17 residues. The germline V gene encodes CDR1 SGDLS and CDR2 YYNGEE. Written as DNA, the CDR3 is TGTGCCAGCAGCGTAGCGACTAGCGGACACTGGGGGGATACGCAGTATTTT. The encoded protein is CASSVATSGHWGDTQYF.

The gene calls are TRBV7-8 and TRBJ2-3; D remains ambiguous. The V end lost 1 base, the J end lost 0 bases, and 14 bases lay between the germline ends. The CDR3 runs to 17 residues. The germline V gene has CDR1 SGHVS and CDR2 FQNEAQ. The CDR3 coding sequence is TGTGCCAGCAGCTTAGGGTTCCTCGTGACTAGCACAGATACGCAGTATTTT. It is translated as CASSLGFLVTSTDTQYF.

The genes are TRBV3-1 (or the pseudogene TRBV3-2) and TRBJ1-1, with D possibly TRBD1 on 5 matching bases. This CDR3 spans 15 amino acids. With 1 base removed from V and 4 bases from J, the gap between germline ends came to 13 bases. CDR1 and CDR2 (germline): LGHDT, YNNKEL (reference sequence). CDR3 nucleotides: TGTGCCAGCAGCCAAGGGCCCCAGGGAGGCACTGAAGCTTTCTTT. Translation gives CASSQGPQGGTEAFF.

The chain combines TRBV7-9 with TRBJ2-1; 9 bases line up with TRBD2. The CDR3 sequence is 15 residues long. V was pared by 5 bases and J by 3 bases, with 5 bases of the junction left unmatched. Germline V gene sequence: CDR1 SEHNR, CDR2 FQNEAQ (reference sequence). CDR3 coding DNA: TGTGCCAGCAGCCCTCTAGCGGGATTCTACAATGAGCAGTTCTTC. It specifies CASSPLAGFYNEQFF. The variable domain in full, completed from reference TRBV7-9 and TRBJ2-1, reads DTGVSQNPRHKITKRGQNVTFRCDPISEHNRLYWYRQTLGQGPEFLTYFQNEAQLEKSRLLSDRFSAERPKGSFSTLEIQRTEQGDSAMYLCASSPLAGFYNEQFFGPGTRLTVL.

This rearrangement joins TRBV11-2 to TRBJ1-2, with no clear D. Trimming removed 4 bases from V and 4 bases from J, with 25 bases in between. From germline, CDR1 is SGHAT and CDR2 FQNNGV. CDR3 length: 18 amino acids. The CDR3 nucleotides read TGTGCCAGCAGCTCCGCCAACGGACTGCTCCCCCCTAGCTATGGCTACACCTTC. This encodes CASSSANGLLPPSYGYTF.

The rearrangement uses TRBV10-3 and TRBJ2-5; unclear D gene. V lost 6 bases and J 0 bases, leaving 11 bases between the germline ends. The CDR3 extends over 14 amino acids. Looked up from germline, CDR1 is ENHRY and CDR2 is SYGVKD. CDR3 in amino acids: CAIRTNQNQETQYF. The DNA of the CDR3 is TGTGCCATCAGAACAAATCAAAACCAAGAGACCCAGTACTTC.

The chain uses TRBV19 and TRBJ1-5; the D gene is possibly TRBD1 (5 bases). V shed 7 bases and J shed 1 base, with 20 bases lying between them. The CDR3 covers 17 residues. Germline CDR1 LNHDA, CDR2 SQIVND (reference sequence). The CDR3 spells CASTPFPQGQSNQPQHF. The CDR3 DNA follows: TGTGCCAGTACCCCTTTTCCCCAGGGCCAAAGCAATCAGCCCCAGCATTTT.